The present entry profiles one T cell receptor (beta chain) with its context. What it binds is unknown. Sequence at one end of the junction differs from germline and may be a read error. In germline, CDR1 is WNHNN, CDR2 SYGVQD (reference sequence). The CDR3 is 14 amino acids. Co-extraction of RNA and DNA was performed on about 19-32 mg of unsorted bulk tissue. Starting material of approximately 500 ng total RNA yielded TCR beta cDNA via a constant-region primer. Libraries of TCR beta came from three nested multiplex PCR rounds with slightly modified ARM-PCR. TRBV1-TRBV30 forward primers paired with a C-beta reverse primer drove the first two PCR rounds, about 9 cycles each. TCRdb processed the multiplex PCR reads anew with MiXCR; each CDR3 protein has one entry. The sample holds roughly 70,000 distinct CDR3 sequences, around 69% seen once. This specimen comes from a study of tumor-infiltrating lymphocytes in primary liver carcinoma. Regarding the study as a whole: Tumor region pairs outstripped tumor-adjacent and tumor-blood pairs in overlap.

The specimen sequenced was liver tumor tissue from sampling region 4. Subset of the sample: tumor region T4, right-lateral pole. The rearrangement links TRBV10-1 to TRBJ2-2, with unresolved D. The clonotype comes from a man aged 35 to 55 with primary liver carcinoma and hepatitis B virus infection. Here the CDR3 reads CANSDGTDTGELFF. CDR3 bases: TGTGCCAACTCCGACGGCACAGACACAGGGGAGCTGTTTTTT.